Below are 10 T cell receptor beta chains sequenced from a single sample in a study of cytomegalovirus exposure and HLA in healthy donors. PCR used 60 Vbeta primers and 13 Jbeta primers. Generated by immunoSEQ multiplex PCR, the TCRdb table keeps only in-frame clones and is missing some. The data show around 52,000 clones, roughly 80% seen once. Input material: PBMCs. Every receptor here comes from a man aged 35-49 years in good health and CMV-seronegative.

This chain connects TRBV4-3 to TRBJ1-2, with D possibly being TRBD1 (6 bases). Germline values: CDR1 LGHNA, CDR2 YSLEER. Trimming took off 5 bases at V and 6 bases at J, with 10 bases between the two ends. The CDR3 has 12 amino acids. CDR3 region: CASSEGENGYTF. As DNA, the CDR3 is TGCGCCAGCAGCGAGGGGGAGAATGGCTACACCTTC.

This clone was recorded once. This rearrangement joins TRBV7-9 to TRBJ1-1; D ambiguous. CDR3 length: 13 amino acids. Trimming left V 4 bases short and J 4 bases short, with 10 bases between. CDR1 and CDR2 from the germline V gene are SEHNR and FQNEAQ (reference sequence). The chain's CDR3 is CASSSARGTEAFF. The CDR3 bases are TGTGCCAGCAGCTCCGCGCGCGGCACTGAAGCTTTCTTT.

The chain links TRBV27 to TRBJ1-5; the D is unclear. In germline, CDR1 is MNHEY, CDR2 SMNVEV (reference sequence). This CDR3 contains 16 residues. Trimming took off 0 bases at V and 0 bases at J, with 9 bases between the two ends. Written as DNA, the CDR3 is TGTGCCAGCAGTTTATCGGCGGAGTATAGCAATCAGCCCCAGCATTTT. Translated: CASSLSAEYSNQPQHF.

The chain links TRBV29-1 to TRBJ1-2; D is perhaps TRBD1 (5 bases). CDR3 length equals 13 residues. CDR1 is SQVTM, CDR2 ANQGSEA, per germline. With 3 bases removed from V and 4 bases from J, the gap between germline ends came to 12 bases. The CDR3 loop reads CSVDEVRAYGYTF. The DNA for the CDR3 is TGCAGCGTTGATGAGGTCAGGGCCTATGGCTACACCTTC.

This clone was seen just once. V and J are TRBV11-3 and TRBJ2-7, with TRBD1 matching 8 bases. This CDR3 is built from 16 residues. V lost 1 base and J lost 0; bases outside the gene matches: 5. The germline V gene encodes CDR1 SGHNT and CDR2 YENEEA. CDR3 loop: CASSLVGTGFSYEQYF. The CDR3 bases are TGTGCCAGCAGCTTAGTGGGGACAGGTTTCTCCTACGAGCAGTACTTC.

This chain links TRBV28 with TRBJ2-7, with D possibly being TRBD1 (6 bases). The CDR3 covers 14 residues. Germline V CDR1 and CDR2: MDHEN, SYDVKM. With 2 bases removed from V and 3 bases from J, the gap between germline ends came to 11 bases. CDR3 in DNA: TGTGCCAGCAGTTTAAGAAACAGGGACTACGAGCAGTACGTC. It translates to CASSLRNRDYEQYV.

J is TRBJ1-2 and V is TRBV9; no reliable D call. Germline CDR1 reads SGDLS; CDR2 reads YYNGEE. V was cut by 5 bases and J by 4 bases, with 15 bases left in between. CDR3 length: 14 amino acids. The CDR3: CASSPSTEPYGYTF. For the CDR3, the DNA is TGTGCCAGCAGTCCCTCGACTGAACCCTATGGCTACACCTTC.

V gene TRBV7-2 combines with J gene TRBJ2-1; TRBD2 matches 9 bases. The germline V gene has CDR1 SGHTA and CDR2 FQGNSA. This CDR3 region has 14 residues. V was clipped by 3 bases and J by 8 bases; unmatched bases: 5. The CDR3 DNA reads TGTGCCAGCAGCTTGGGCGGGGGGGCCTATGAGCAGTTCTTC. Encoded protein: CASSLGGGAYEQFF.

The chain is built from TRBV7-2 and TRBJ1-2; 7 bases line up with TRBD1. Germline-derived CDR1 and CDR2 are SGHTA and FQGNSA. There are 15 residues in the CDR3. V gave up 4 bases and J gave up 6 bases; unmatched junction bases: 11. The CDR3 region has the DNA TGTGCCAGCAGCTCCCGTGCGGGGACAGCGAATGGCTACACCTTC. Amino acids: CASSSRAGTANGYTF. Drawing the rest from reference TRBV7-2 and TRBJ1-2, the complete variable domain is GAGVSQSPSNKVTEKGKDVELRCDPISGHTALYWYRQSLGQGLEFLIYFQGNSAPDKSGLPSDRFSAERTGGSVSTLTIQRTQQEDSAVYLCASSSRAGTANGYTFGSGTRLTVV.

The genes are TRBV5-1 and TRBJ1-2, with D unclear. Germline V gene data show CDR1 as SGHRS and CDR2 as YFSETQ. The ends were cut back, 0 bases at V and 8 bases at J, with 17 bases in the middle. The CDR3 spans 15 residues. DNA of the CDR3: TGCGCCAGCAGCTTGGCCGGTAGGGAGACGGAGGGCTACACCTTC. Translation gives CASSLAGRETEGYTF.